Listed here are 26 T cell receptor beta chains from one sample, sequenced in a study of T-cell memory formation after mild COVID-19. TCRdb re-analysed the 5' RACE reads in MiXCR, keeping a single row per CDR3 protein. The data hold 120,000 to 150,000 distinct CDR3 sequences, with 19% observed a single time. What was sequenced was PBMCs or a T cell subset sorted from them (not recorded which). Source of these receptors: an adult woman who had mild COVID-19 (a few samples of this study predate the infection). Cell type and time point are not known.

This clonotype was counted only a few times. The chain recombines TRBV3-1 with TRBJ2-1, with D perhaps TRBD2 (7 bases). Deletions cut 7 bases from V and 4 bases from J, with 11 bases between. Per germline, CDR1 LGHDT and CDR2 YNNKEL (reference sequence). The CDR3 covers 13 residues. CDR3 sequence reads: CASKAGHYNEQFF. The CDR3 DNA is TGTGCCAGCAAAGCGGGACATTACAATGAGCAGTTCTTC.

This clonotype showed up just a few times. V is TRBV7-9 and J is TRBJ2-7, with D perhaps matching TRBD2 (5 bases). Germline CDR1 reads SEHNR; CDR2 reads FQNEAQ (reference sequence). Trimming left V 6 bases short and J 2 bases short, with 11 bases between. The CDR3 length is 13 residues. The CDR3 DNA reads as TGTGCCAGCAGTGCGGCCGGGGCCTACGAGCAGTACTTC. Its protein is CASSAAGAYEQYF.

This clonotype occurred a few times. This chain uses TRBV3-1 with TRBJ1-5; D might be TRBD1 (6 bases). The V end lost 4 bases, the J end lost 7 bases, and 14 bases lay between the germline ends. This CDR3 is 14 amino acids long. Germline loops: CDR1 LGHDT, CDR2 YNNKEL (reference sequence). In DNA form, the CDR3 reads TGTGCCAGCAGCCCAGGGTCGGGGGGCCAGCCCCAGCATTTT. Protein product: CASSPGSGGQPQHF. Complete variable domain (other parts from reference TRBV3-1 and TRBJ1-5): DTAVSQTPKYLVTQMGNDKSIKCEQNLGHDTMYWYKQDSKKFLKIMFSYNNKELIINETVPNRFSPKSPDKAHLNLHINSLELGDSAVYFCASSPGSGGQPQHFGDGTRLSIL.

The sample holds a few counts of this clonotype. The V and J genes are TRBV10-3 and TRBJ2-1, with 8 bases aligning to TRBD2. CDR1 ENHRY and CDR2 SYGVKD come from the germline V gene. The junction had 3 bases not matched to a gene; V was cut back by 7 bases and J by 4 bases. The CDR3 has 13 residues. CDR3 residues: CAIKEREYNEQFF. Here the CDR3 DNA reads TGTGCCATCAAAGAGCGGGAGTACAATGAGCAGTTCTTC.

The chain combines TRBV27 with TRBJ1-2; 7 bases match TRBD1. J was trimmed by 6 bases and V by 3 bases; bases with no gene match: 4. Germline V gives CDR1 MNHEY, CDR2 SMNVEV (reference sequence). The CDR3 contains 13 residues. In DNA, the CDR3 is TGTGCCAGCAGTTTCCGACAGGGTCATGGCTACACCTTC. Its protein is CASSFRQGHGYTF.

The CDR3 nucleotides are TGCGCCAGCAGCTTAGATAGGCCCGGCACTGAAGCTTTCTTT. Protein: CASSLDRPGTEAFF. The rearrangement links TRBV5-1 to TRBJ1-1, with no clear D. CDR3 length: 14 residues. V was cut by 2 bases and J by 4 bases, with 12 bases left in between. Germline assignment: CDR1 SGHRS and CDR2 YFSETQ. The entire variable domain, with the rest obtained from reference TRBV5-1 and TRBJ1-1, is as follows: KAGVTQTPRYLIKTRGQQVTLSCSPISGHRSVSWYQQTPGQGLQFLFEYFSETQRNKGNFPGRFSGRQFSNSRSEMNVSTLELGDSALYLCASSLDRPGTEAFFGQGTRLTVV.

The chain uses TRBV4-3 and TRBJ1-2, with 7 positions matching TRBD1. Per the germline V gene, CDR1 is LGHNA and CDR2 is YSLEER. The CDR3 covers 14 residues. The V segment lost 4 bases and the J segment 2 bases; nucleotides outside the gene matches: 4. The CDR3 DNA sequence: TGCGCCAGCAGCCTAGGGACAGTGAACTATGGCTACACCTTC. Translated, it gives CASSLGTVNYGYTF.

The rearrangement links TRBV29-1 to TRBJ2-5, with D perhaps matching TRBD2 (6 bases). Germline V gene lookup returns CDR1 SQVTM and CDR2 ANQGSEA. V shed 7 bases and J shed 5 bases, with 17 bases lying between them. This CDR3 contains 13 residues. CDR3 loop: CSAGGGPGETQYF. The DNA for the CDR3 is TGCAGCGCCGGAGGAGGGCCTGGGGAGACCCAGTACTTC.

Only a few counts were recorded for this clonotype. V is TRBV9 and J is TRBJ2-3; 10 nucleotides line up with TRBD2. With V trimmed by 3 bases and J by 10 bases, 2 bases remained unmatched. CDR1 and CDR2 (germline): SGDLS, YYNGEE. The CDR3 totals 12 residues. DNA of the CDR3: TGTGCCAGCAGCGCTGGGACTAGCGCGCAGTATTTT. Protein product: CASSAGTSAQYF.

This clonotype was observed a handful of times. The rearrangement links TRBV24-1 to TRBJ1-1; weak D call: TRBD1 (5 bases). Trimming took off 2 bases at V and 1 base at J, with 10 bases between the two ends. CDR3 size: 15 residues. Germline CDR1 and CDR2: KGHDR and SFDVKD. Here the CDR3 DNA reads TGTGCCACCAGTGATTCTCGACAGAAGAACACTGAAGCTTTCTTT. This sequence encodes CATSDSRQKNTEAFF.

The V and J genes are TRBV6-2 or TRBV6-3 and TRBJ2-7; TRBD2 agrees at 10 bases. The CDR3 consists of 16 residues. CDR1 and CDR2 from the germline V gene are MNHEY and SVGEGT. V trimming: 6 bases; J trimming: 2 bases; junction bases outside the gene matches: 10. The CDR3: CASSLLYSGGAYEQYF. In DNA, the CDR3 is TGTGCCAGCAGCCTACTATACAGCGGGGGGGCCTACGAGCAGTACTTC.

This clonotype came up a few times. The chain joins TRBV12-3 or TRBV12-4 to TRBJ2-1; the match to TRBD2 covers 14 bases. V shed 6 bases, J shed 4 bases, and the junction held 8 bases outside the gene matches. The CDR3 is 17 amino acids. CDR3 in DNA: TGTGCCAGCAGCTACAGGACTAGCGGGAGGTTATACAATGAGCAGTTCTTC. Its translation: CASSYRTSGRLYNEQFF.

Regarding this clonotype: Relative to the germline gene, one junction end is altered; a read error may explain this. V gene TRBV3-1 combines with J gene TRBJ2-3, with TRBD2 matching 16 bases. The germline V gene has CDR1 LGHDT and CDR2 YNNKEL (reference sequence). This CDR3 has 12 residues. The CDR3: CASSHGTSGGDF. The CDR3 DNA is TGTGCCAGCAGCCACGGGACTAGCGGGGGGGACTTT.

The chain has TRBV10-3 and TRBJ2-1, with TRBD2 as a possible D gene (6 bases). V was pared by 10 bases and J by 8 bases, with 18 bases between. The CDR3 is 13 residues long. CDR1 ENHRY and CDR2 SYGVKD come from the germline V gene. Here the CDR3 reads CATRRGEDYEQFF. The CDR3 DNA sequence: TGTGCCACCAGGAGGGGAGAGGACTATGAGCAGTTCTTC.

This clonotype was seen a few times. This rearrangement joins TRBV19 to TRBJ2-5; TRBD2 matches at 10 bases. Germline loops: CDR1 LNHDA, CDR2 SQIVND (reference sequence). Unmatched junction bases numbered 14, after V lost 7 bases and J lost 0 bases. The CDR3 sequence is 18 residues long. For the CDR3, the DNA is TGTGCCAGTACTCGATCGGCTAGCGGGAGCACATACCAAGAGACCCAGTACTTC. Its protein product is CASTRSASGSTYQETQYF.

This clonotype turned up a few times. The chain recombines TRBV11-3 with TRBJ2-3; 12 nucleotides match TRBD2. From germline, CDR1 is SGHNT and CDR2 YENEEA. This CDR3 contains 18 residues. The trim removed 1 base at V and 1 base at J, leaving 6 bases unmatched. The CDR3: CASSLGLLAGGGTDTQYF. In nucleotides, the CDR3 is TGTGCCAGCAGCTTAGGACTACTAGCGGGAGGTGGCACAGATACGCAGTATTTT. The variable domain in full, completed from reference TRBV11-3 and TRBJ2-3, reads EAGVVQSPRYKIIEKKQPVAFWCNPISGHNTLYWYLQNLGQGPELLIRYENEEAVDDSQLPKDRFSAERLKGVDSTLKIQPAELGDSAVYLCASSLGLLAGGGTDTQYFGPGTRLTVL.

J is TRBJ2-7 and V is TRBV20-1, with 7 bases aligning to TRBD1. The CDR3 extends over 14 amino acids. J gave up 2 bases and V 6 bases, and 10 bases lay outside the gene matches. Germline CDR1 DFQATT, CDR2 SNEGSKA (reference sequence). The CDR3 region is CSARSPGGPYEQYF. The CDR3 nucleotides read TGCAGTGCCCGGTCCCCAGGGGGTCCCTACGAGCAGTACTTC.

The genes are TRBV3-1 and TRBJ2-3, with 14 positions matching TRBD2. After removal of 5 bases from V and 3 bases from J, the junction contained 13 bases not matched to a gene. The CDR3 is made up of 19 amino acids. Germline V gives CDR1 LGHDT, CDR2 YNNKEL (reference sequence). The CDR3 coding sequence is TGTGCCAGCAGCTCAGTGGGGACTAGCGGGGGCCGGGGGACAGATACGCAGTATTTT. As protein: CASSSVGTSGGRGTDTQYF.

This clonotype was seen many times. The chain uses TRBV12-3 or TRBV12-4 and TRBJ1-2, with D perhaps TRBD1 (6 bases). The CDR3 loop spans 13 amino acids. With 3 bases removed from V and 2 bases from J, the gap between germline ends came to 7 bases. The CDR3: CASSFGQNYGYTF. The CDR3 coding sequence is TGTGCCAGCAGTTTCGGACAGAACTATGGCTACACCTTC.

The chain carries TRBV12-3 or TRBV12-4 and TRBJ2-1, with D possibly being TRBD1 or TRBD2 (6 bases each). This CDR3 comprises 11 residues. The V end was cut by 5 bases, the J end by 15 bases, with 14 bases between. The CDR3 sequence: CASSQGGQAFF. The CDR3 nucleotides are TGTGCCAGCAGTCAAGGGGGGCAGGCGTTCTTC.

Only a few counts were recorded for this clonotype. The chain couples TRBV18 to TRBJ1-2; D gene unclear. The ends were cut back, 3 bases at V and 3 bases at J, with 23 bases in the middle. Per germline, CDR1 KGHSH and CDR2 LQKENI. This CDR3 spans 18 amino acids. The CDR3 loop reads CASSPLGWKARNDYGYTF. The CDR3 DNA follows: TGTGCCAGCTCACCGCTGGGCTGGAAGGCGCGGAATGACTATGGCTACACCTTC.

This clonotype was detected ten times or more. The chain links TRBV5-1 to TRBJ2-1; D possibly matches TRBD1 or TRBD2 (5 bases each). This CDR3 is 15 amino acids long. CDR1 is SGHRS and CDR2 is YFSETQ in the germline V gene. The V end was cut by 4 bases, the J end by 9 bases, with 20 bases between. The CDR3 region has the DNA TGCGCCAGCAGCCTCTCGGGGCCCACCGGACGTGAGCAGTTCTTC. This gives the protein CASSLSGPTGREQFF.

This clonotype has at least ten counts. This sequence joins TRBV14 and TRBJ2-1; 10 bases agree with TRBD2. After removal of 2 bases from V and 7 bases from J, the junction contained 5 bases not matched to a gene. Germline V CDR1 and CDR2: SGHDN, FVKESK. The CDR3 totals 15 residues. CDR3 nucleotide sequence: TGTGCCAGCAGCCAACTAGCGGGAGTTTCAAATGAGCAGTTCTTC. This translates into CASSQLAGVSNEQFF.

This clonotype showed up just a few times. CDR3 in amino acids: CASSLERQGFIPWAFF. CDR3 sequence (DNA): TGTGCCAGCAGCTTGGAAAGACAGGGCTTTATTCCCTGGGCTTTCTTT. The rearrangement links TRBV5-6 to TRBJ1-1; 7 bases are a match to TRBD1. The germline V gene encodes CDR1 SGHDT and CDR2 YYEEEE. V dropped 0 bases and J dropped 11; count of bases not matched to a gene: 16. The CDR3 runs 16 residues.

V gene TRBV4-3 combines with J gene TRBJ1-6; 7 bases are a match to TRBD1. The J segment lost 10 bases and the V segment lost 0 bases, leaving 0 bases of the junction unmatched. The CDR3 loop spans 13 amino acids. Looked up from germline, CDR1 is LGHNA and CDR2 is YSLEER. CDR3 DNA: TGCGCCAGCAGCCAAGACAGGGGGTCACCCCTCCACTTT. Amino acids: CASSQDRGSPLHF.

This clonotype occurred a few times. The V call is TRBV12-3 or TRBV12-4, the J call TRBJ2-7, with 9 bases fitting TRBD1. CDR3 size: 13 residues. Losses at the gene ends were 7 bases for V and 0 bases for J; bases not matched to a gene: 1. CDR3 nucleotides: TGTGCCAGCAAACAGGGGGCCTCCTACGAGCAGTACTTC. It is translated as CASKQGASYEQYF.